The present T cell receptor beta chain was sequenced within a study of T cells in Graves' hyperthyroidism and ophthalmopathy. TCR beta CDR3 regions were amplified from RNA transcripts. The study used the HTBI primer set for a first-round RT-PCR of the TCR CDR3. In TCRdb, the multiplex PCR reads were re-called with MiXCR into one record per CDR3 protein. This repertoire shows around 340,000 distinct CDR3 sequences, 15% to 20% found once; its top ten account for around 54%. The germline gives CDR1 ENHRY, CDR2 SYGVKD. With V trimmed by 5 bases and J by 4 bases, 3 bases remained unmatched. This CDR3 comprises 15 residues. With a duration under 2 months, the hyperthyroidism was newly diagnosed in patients aged 18 to 65.

The genes are TRBV10-3 and TRBJ2-3, with 13 nucleotides matching TRBD2. This TCR was recovered from a woman aged 45-65 years with Graves' hyperthyroidism. Sequenced sample: blood. The DNA of the CDR3 is TGTGCCATCAGTCGCGGGACTAGCGGGGCAGATACGCAGTATTTT. Translation: CAISRGTSGADTQYF.